A selection of T cell receptor beta chains follows, all from one sample in a study of blood T cell repertoires in COVID-19. Here immunoSEQ multiplex PCR was the method, and the copy in TCRdb shows in-frame clones only, minus some. The repertoire holds approximately 670,000 clones, with 90% as singletons. Sequencing was done on a sample of peripheral blood. The receptors here all came from a woman in her late teens or twenties with acute or convalescent COVID-19. Each CDR3 is given with its conserved first and last residue. A D gene is named only where the DNA matches it firmly. Clone sizes are given selectively: once, few, many, or a class where the clone is expanded.

size: -
V: TRBV5-1
J: TRBJ2-1
D: -
CDR3: CASSLVAGVAEQFF
DNA: TGCGCCAGCAGCTTGGTGGCAGGGGTGGCTGAGCAGTTCTTC

size: once
V: TRBV4-2
J: TRBJ1-1
D: TRBD1
CDR3: CASSQGGTGAEGAFF
DNA: TGTGCCAGCAGCCAAGGGGGGACAGGGGCCGAGGGAGCTTTCTTT

size: -
V: TRBV27
J: TRBJ2-7
D: TRBD1
CDR3: CASSFSGQGSYEQYF
DNA: TGTGCCAGCAGTTTCTCGGGACAGGGATCCTACGAGCAGTACTTC

size: -
V: TRBV18
J: TRBJ2-7
D: -
CDR3: CASSPPGRSSYEQYF
DNA: TGTGCCAGCTCACCACCGGGTAGGAGCTCCTACGAGCAGTACTTC

size: -
V: TRBV9
J: TRBJ2-7
D: -
CDR3: CASSPLQRDNYEQYF
DNA: TGTGCCAGCAGCCCCTTGCAAAGGGACAACTACGAGCAGTACTTC

size: -
V: TRBV13
J: TRBJ2-7
D: -
CDR3: CASSYWIQGAYEQYF
DNA: TGTGCCAGCAGCTACTGGATTCAGGGTGCCTACGAGCAGTACTTC

size: -
V: TRBV15
J: TRBJ1-1
D: TRBD1
CDR3: CATSREDRGNTEAFF
DNA: TGTGCCACCAGCAGAGAAGACAGGGGGAACACTGAAGCTTTCTTT

size: once
V: TRBV4-3
J: TRBJ1-1
D: -
CDR3: CASSQDRGGGPGAEAFF
DNA: TGCGCCAGCAGCCAAGATCGAGGTGGCGGACCGGGGGCTGAAGCTTTCTTT

size: -
V: TRBV11-2
J: TRBJ2-2
D: TRBD2
CDR3: CASSLWRLAGDLNTGELFF
DNA: TGTGCCAGCAGCTTATGGAGACTAGCGGGGGACCTGAACACCGGGGAGCTGTTTTTT

size: once
V: TRBV12-3/TRBV12-4
J: TRBJ1-3
D: -
CDR3: CASSSGFGNTIYF
DNA: TGTGCCAGCAGTTCAGGGTTTGGAAACACCATATATTTT

size: -
V: TRBV6-5
J: TRBJ2-7
D: TRBD1
CDR3: CASGKDRVGYEQYF
DNA: TGTGCCAGTGGGAAGGACAGGGTAGGATACGAGCAGTACTTC

size: -
V: TRBV29-1
J: TRBJ1-2
D: TRBD1
CDR3: CSVTPSDPQGAGGYTF
DNA: TGCAGCGTCACGCCTTCTGATCCTCAGGGGGCCGGTGGCTACACCTTC

size: -
V: TRBV9
J: TRBJ2-1
D: TRBD2
CDR3: CASSSRTSGGRGNEQFF
DNA: TGTGCCAGCAGCTCCCGGACTAGCGGGGGTCGTGGCAATGAGCAGTTCTTC

size: -
V: TRBV13
J: TRBJ1-6
D: -
CDR3: CASSLGRGVALHF
DNA: TGTGCCAGCAGCTTAGGACGGGGGGTGGCCCTCCACTTT